These 30 T cell receptor beta chains came from one sample sequenced in a study of T cells in Graves' hyperthyroidism and ophthalmopathy. Researchers amplified the TCR beta CDR3 regions from RNA transcripts. A first-round RT-PCR of the TCR CDR3 used the HTBI primer set. MiXCR was run by TCRdb on the multiplex PCR reads, yielding one entry per CDR3 protein. Altogether 350,000 to 450,000 distinct CDR3 sequences are present, roughly 13% being singletons, with the ten largest covering around 27%. Sequencing was carried out using blood. Receptors originate from a middle-aged man with Graves' ophthalmopathy.

Ten or more counts support this clonotype. The chain has TRBV4-2 and TRBJ2-5; TRBD2 matches 10 bases. Germline trimming cut 0 bases from V and 2 bases from J; bases unmatched to any gene: 3. Per germline, CDR1 LGHNA and CDR2 YNFKEQ. The CDR3 spans 16 residues. CDR3 coding DNA: TGTGCCAGCAGCCAAGAGGGGACTAGCGCGCAAGAGACCCAGTACTTC. Translating gives CASSQEGTSAQETQYF.

At least ten counts were recorded for this clonotype. The chain employs TRBV3-1 and TRBJ2-7, with 9 nucleotides matching TRBD2. CDR3 length: 14 amino acids. After removal of 3 bases from V and 5 bases from J, the junction contained 5 bases not matched to a gene. Germline V gives CDR1 LGHDT, CDR2 YNNKEL (reference sequence). The CDR3 DNA sequence: TGTGCCAGCAGCCATCTAGCGGGACTCAACGAGCAGTACTTC. Protein product: CASSHLAGLNEQYF.

The table lists this clonotype with many counts. The chain employs TRBV29-1 and TRBJ2-1, with 7 bases aligning to TRBD2. This CDR3 has 12 residues. The junction had 5 bases not matched to a gene; V was cut back by 6 bases and J by 6 bases. Germline V lookup: CDR1 SQVTM, CDR2 ANQGSEA. In DNA, the CDR3 is TGCAGCGTCCCGGGACTATCCAATGAGCAGTTCTTC. It is translated as CSVPGLSNEQFF.

The genes are TRBV15 and TRBJ2-5, with a tentative D call TRBD1 (5 bases). Germline V lookup: CDR1 LNHNV, CDR2 YYDKDF (reference sequence). This CDR3 comprises 15 residues. The V and J ends lost 0 bases and 2 bases respectively, with 10 bases between them. The CDR3 reads CATSRDLREQETQYF. CDR3 coding DNA: TGTGCCACCAGCAGAGATCTCAGGGAACAAGAGACCCAGTACTTC.

The sample holds many counts of this clonotype. The chain recombines TRBV20-1 with TRBJ2-7, with 8 nucleotides matching TRBD1. Germline V gene lookup returns CDR1 DFQATT and CDR2 SNEGSKA (reference sequence). The CDR3 covers 13 residues. The J segment lost 7 bases and the V segment lost 4 bases, leaving 9 bases of the junction unmatched. CDR3 bases: TGCAGTGCTAATGCAGGGGGCTTGGGGGAGCAGTACTTC. Amino acid sequence: CSANAGGLGEQYF.

This clonotype was detected only a few times. The rearrangement links TRBV5-1 to TRBJ2-1; 11 positions match TRBD2. CDR3 size: 20 residues. Germline CDR1 is SGHRS and CDR2 is YFSETQ. V shed 3 bases, J shed 3 bases, and the junction held 17 bases outside the gene matches. Written as DNA, the CDR3 is TGCGCCAGCAGCTCCTGGACTAGCGGGTTTTCCTCCCCGGTCTACAATGAGCAGTTCTTC. Its protein is CASSSWTSGFSSPVYNEQFF.

This clonotype was recorded many times. J is TRBJ2-7 and V is TRBV30; D is undetermined. V was trimmed by 4 bases and J by 0 bases, leaving 19 bases between them. The CDR3 runs to 16 residues. Germline V CDR1 and CDR2: GTSNPN, SVGIG (reference sequence). CDR3 nucleotides: TGTGCCTGGAACATCGGCTCGGACGCTTTCTCCTACGAGCAGTACTTC. Its protein product is CAWNIGSDAFSYEQYF.

There are a few counts of this clonotype. CDR3 in amino acids: CASSLGLGSGQPQHF. The DNA of the CDR3 is TGTGCCAGCAGCTTAGGCCTGGGGAGCGGGCAGCCCCAGCATTTT. The genes are TRBV13 and TRBJ1-5; D gene uncertain. The germline gives CDR1 PRHDT, CDR2 FYEKMQ (reference sequence). The CDR3 consists of 15 residues. V was clipped by 0 bases and J by 7 bases, with 13 bases between them.

There are a few counts of this clonotype. The chain combines TRBV28 with TRBJ2-7; 7 bases match TRBD1. Germline V lookup: CDR1 MDHEN, CDR2 SYDVKM. Trimming took 6 bases from V and 2 from J; bases not matched to a gene: 7. The CDR3 consists of 14 residues. The CDR3 here is CASRPNRGAYEQYF. DNA for the CDR3: TGTGCCAGCAGACCCAACAGGGGAGCCTACGAGCAGTACTTC.

This clonotype was observed a few times. This chain links TRBV24-1 with TRBJ2-5; D might be TRBD2 (6 bases). Germline lookup yields CDR1 KGHDR and CDR2 SFDVKD. There are 15 residues in the CDR3. Trimming removed 5 bases at V and 2 bases at J, with 14 bases between. Here the CDR3 reads CATSAGVIIQETQYF. The DNA of the CDR3 is TGTGCCACCAGTGCGGGGGTAATAATACAAGAGACCCAGTACTTC.

This clonotype was picked up many times. The chain employs TRBV7-3 and TRBJ2-1; TRBD2 matches 8 bases. From germline, CDR1 is SGHTA and CDR2 FQGTGA. V shed 4 bases, J shed 6 bases, and the junction held 8 bases outside the gene matches. The CDR3 runs to 15 residues. The CDR3 is CASSSRPGGVNEQFF. The CDR3 DNA sequence: TGTGCCAGCAGCTCCAGGCCGGGAGGGGTCAATGAGCAGTTCTTC.

This clonotype was recorded at least ten times. The chain couples TRBV2 to TRBJ2-1; the D gene is possibly TRBD2 (5 bases). The V end was cut by 6 bases, the J end by 8 bases, with 11 bases between. CDR3 length: 12 amino acids. Germline V gene lookup returns CDR1 SNHLY and CDR2 FYNNEI. CDR3 sequence reads: CASRPFSDEQFF. The CDR3 DNA sequence: TGTGCCAGCAGGCCCTTTAGCGATGAGCAGTTCTTC. The whole variable domain, remainder taken from reference TRBV2 and TRBJ2-1, is EPEVTQTPSHQVTQMGQEVILRCVPISNHLYFYWYRQILGQKVEFLVSFYNNEISEKSEIFDDQFSVERPDGSNFTLKIRSTKLEDSAMYFCASRPFSDEQFFGPGTRLTVL.

A few counts support this clonotype. The rearrangement uses TRBV7-2 and TRBJ2-3; D ambiguous. Matching the DNA end better, TRBJ1-5 makes the J call doubtful. The CDR3 spans 17 residues. Germline V gene sequence: CDR1 SGHTA, CDR2 FQGNSA. The CDR3 DNA sequence: TGTGCCAGCAGCTTAGTTGGTACTAGCGGGAGCCCAGATACGCAGCATTTT. It yields the protein CASSLVGTSGSPDTQHF.

Remarks on this clonotype: Possible read error: a much larger clone is one base away. The J gene is TRBJ2-7, the V gene TRBV20-1, with a tentative D call TRBD2 (6 bases). The CDR3 runs 13 residues. CDR1 and CDR2 (germline): DFQATT, SNEGSKA (reference sequence). Trimming shortened V by 2 bases and J by 0 bases, and 8 bases separated the two germline ends. The CDR3 sequence: CSARRGLSYEQYF. The CDR3 DNA reads as TGCAGTGCTAGACGGGGACTCTCCTACGAGCAGTACTTC.

This clonotype has a count of ten or more. The V gene is TRBV3-1, the J gene TRBJ2-7; 7 bases map to TRBD2. The V gene end was trimmed by 1 base and the J gene end by 1 base; junction bases not matched to a gene: 7. The CDR3 extends over 16 amino acids. Germline V gives CDR1 LGHDT, CDR2 YNNKEL (reference sequence). CDR3 sequence reads: CASSQVGGGSSYEQYF. The CDR3 nucleotides read TGTGCCAGCAGCCAAGTCGGCGGCGGGAGTTCCTACGAGCAGTACTTC.

In this sample, this clonotype turned up many times. This chain links TRBV20-1 with TRBJ2-6; the D gene is possibly TRBD2 (6 bases). Germline CDR1 DFQATT, CDR2 SNEGSKA (reference sequence). Trimming took off 3 bases at V and 1 base at J, with 7 bases between the two ends. This CDR3 has 14 residues. CDR3 DNA sequence: TGCAGTGCTAGTGGGAGGTCTGGGGCCAACGTCCTGACTTTC. Amino acid sequence: CSASGRSGANVLTF.

This clonotype occurred many times. V gene TRBV7-9 combines with J gene TRBJ2-2; TRBD1 or TRBD2 may be the D gene (5 bases each). The CDR3 has 19 amino acids. Germline V gene lookup returns CDR1 SEHNR and CDR2 FQNEAQ (reference sequence). Trimming removed 1 base from V and 2 bases from J, with 20 bases in between. The chain's CDR3 is CASSLGLDRGRPNTGELFF. The CDR3 coding sequence is TGTGCCAGCAGCTTAGGACTGGACCGGGGCCGCCCTAACACCGGGGAGCTGTTTTTT.

J is TRBJ2-5 and V is TRBV11-2; TRBD2 matches at 8 bases. Per germline, CDR1 SGHAT and CDR2 FQNNGV. Germline trimming cut 5 bases from V and 2 bases from J; bases unmatched to any gene: 4. This CDR3 is built from 14 residues. This chain's CDR3 is CASSIIAGQETQYF. The CDR3 nucleotides are TGTGCCAGCAGCATAATAGCGGGACAAGAGACCCAGTACTTC.

The chain couples TRBV9 to TRBJ1-1; D remains unclear. In germline, CDR1 is SGDLS, CDR2 YYNGEE. Trimming removed 4 bases at V and 0 bases at J, with 7 bases between. The CDR3 length is 13 residues. CDR3 nucleotide sequence: TGTGCCAGCAGCACAGCAATGAACACTGAAGCTTTCTTT. It encodes CASSTAMNTEAFF.

This clonotype was seen ten or more times. V gene TRBV6-1 combines with J gene TRBJ2-7; a weak D match, TRBD1 (6 bases). Germline lookup yields CDR1 MNHNS and CDR2 SASEGT. Trimming took 7 bases from V and 2 from J, leaving 12 bases between them. This CDR3 comprises 13 residues. For the CDR3, the DNA is TGTGCCAGCAAACCTGGGACACCCTACGAGCAGTACTTC. Protein sequence: CASKPGTPYEQYF.

This clonotype was recorded at least ten times. The rearrangement links TRBV4-1 to TRBJ2-5; TRBD2 matches 11 bases. The CDR3 length is 18 residues. Germline V gene data show CDR1 as MGHRA and CDR2 as YSYEKL. With V trimmed by 1 base and J by 5 bases, 12 bases remained unmatched. DNA for the CDR3: TGCGCCAGCAGCCAAGGCGTAATAGCGGGAGGGCCGGTGGAGACCCAGTACTTC. Its translation: CASSQGVIAGGPVETQYF.

V is TRBV19 and J is TRBJ2-7; TRBD2 matches 14 bases. From germline, CDR1 is LNHDA and CDR2 SQIVND (reference sequence). V lost 0 bases and J lost 6; bases outside the gene matches: 7. The CDR3 runs 17 residues. Written as DNA, the CDR3 is TGTGCCAGTAGTATAGACGGGACTAGCGGGAGCCCTCTCGAGCAGTACTTC. Amino acids: CASSIDGTSGSPLEQYF. Full variable domain (remainder filled in from reference TRBV19 and TRBJ2-7): DGGITQSPKYLFRKEGQNVTLSCEQNLNHDAMYWYRQDPGQGLRLIYYSQIVNDFQKGDIAEGYSVSREKKESFPLTVTSAQKNPTAFYLCASSIDGTSGSPLEQYFGPGTRLTVT.

This clonotype was found many times. This chain joins TRBV28 and TRBJ2-7; D possibly corresponds to TRBD1 (5 bases). Trimming removed 3 bases at V and 0 bases at J, with 12 bases between. Germline V lookup: CDR1 MDHEN, CDR2 SYDVKM. The CDR3 has 15 amino acids. CDR3 DNA: TGTGCCAGCAGTTTCTACAGGTCCAGCTCCTACGAGCAGTACTTC. Amino acids: CASSFYRSSSYEQYF.

This clonotype was seen a handful of times. V and J are TRBV5-6 and TRBJ1-5; D may be TRBD1 (5 bases). The CDR3 contains 15 residues. V gave up 0 bases and J gave up 4 bases, with 11 bases separating them. The germline V gene has CDR1 SGHDT and CDR2 YYEEEE. The CDR3 loop reads CASSLVGERNQPQHF. CDR3 sequence (DNA): TGTGCCAGCAGCTTGGTGGGGGAACGAAATCAGCCCCAGCATTTT.

This clonotype was seen ten or more times. This could be a read error, since a much larger clone is one nucleotide away. V gene TRBV12-3 or TRBV12-4 combines with J gene TRBJ1-1; tentative D call: TRBD1 (6 bases). CDR3 length equals 14 residues. The ends were cut back, 2 bases at V and 4 bases at J, with 11 bases in the middle. CDR3 region: CASSLRGMSTEAFF. The CDR3 coding sequence is TGTGCCAGCAGTTTAAGGGGGATGAGCACTGAAGCTTTCTTT.

This clonotype was found a few times. This chain joins TRBV11-2 and TRBJ2-5, with D possibly TRBD2 on 5 matching bases. Trimming cost V 5 bases and J 13 bases, with 29 bases left between them. The germline V gene has CDR1 SGHAT and CDR2 FQNNGV. The CDR3 consists of 16 residues. The CDR3 region has the DNA TGTGCCAGCAGCCCCGGACTTGAGACCGAGCGTTGGGCGTCGTACTTC. It translates to CASSPGLETERWASYF.

There are many counts of this clonotype. The rearrangement uses TRBV5-1 and TRBJ2-1; 8 bases agree with TRBD2. The CDR3 covers 16 residues. Per the germline V gene, CDR1 is SGHRS and CDR2 is YFSETQ. V shed 3 bases and J 0 bases; nucleotides not matched to a gene: 5. In DNA form, the CDR3 reads TGCGCCAGCAGCTCCCGTAGCGGGACCTCCTACAATGAGCAGTTCTTC. Encoded protein: CASSSRSGTSYNEQFF.

The rearrangement joins TRBV6-1 to TRBJ2-7; the D gene is possibly TRBD2 (6 bases). Germline CDR1 is MNHNS and CDR2 is SASEGT. The CDR3 contains 13 residues. Trimming pared 7 bases from V and 3 bases from J, leaving 13 bases between. The DNA of the CDR3 is TGTGCCAGCAACCAGGTCGGGGGCTACGAGCAGTACTTC. Translation: CASNQVGGYEQYF.

As to this clonotype: It may be a read error: a sequence one base away is much more abundant. The chain joins TRBV29-1 to TRBJ2-7, with 7 bases lining up with TRBD1. Germline lookup yields CDR1 SQVTM and CDR2 ANQGSEA. The CDR3 is made up of 16 amino acids. With V trimmed by 5 bases and J by 6 bases, 19 bases remained unmatched. The CDR3 region has the DNA TGCAGCGTTACCCTGGATACGGACAGGAGAGCCTGCGAGCAGTACTTC. It encodes CSVTLDTDRRACEQYF.

There are a few counts of this clonotype. V is TRBV5-1 and J is TRBJ2-7; TRBD1 might be the D (6 bases). The CDR3 runs to 15 residues. V lost 0 bases and J lost 3, with 13 bases in between. Germline V gene sequence: CDR1 SGHRS, CDR2 YFSETQ. The CDR3, as DNA: TGCGCCAGCAGCTTGGCCATGGACAGACTCTACGAGCAGTACTTC. Its protein product is CASSLAMDRLYEQYF. The full variable domain, its missing parts supplied by reference TRBV5-1 and TRBJ2-7, is KAGVTQTPRYLIKTRGQQVTLSCSPISGHRSVSWYQQTPGQGLQFLFEYFSETQRNKGNFPGRFSGRQFSNSRSEMNVSTLELGDSALYLCASSLAMDRLYEQYFGPGTRLTVT.